The 14 T cell receptor beta chains reported below all come from one sample, sequenced in a study of blood T cell repertoires in COVID-19. Assay used: immunoSEQ multiplex PCR; TCRdb lists only in-frame clones, some missing. In the table there are fewer than 110,000 clones, over 60% of which are singletons. Sequenced: peripheral blood. Receptors originate from a man aged 70 or older with acute or convalescent COVID-19.

V is TRBV6-5 and J is TRBJ1-5, with 8 bases fitting TRBD1. The V and J ends lost 3 bases and 5 bases, in that order; junction bases with no gene match: 3. Germline-derived CDR1 and CDR2 are MNHEY and SVGAGI. The CDR3 loop spans 14 amino acids. CDR3 in amino acids: CASSYDRGYQPQHF. Written as DNA, the CDR3 is TGTGCCAGCAGTTATGACAGGGGATATCAGCCCCAGCATTTT.

The chain uses TRBV2 and TRBJ2-5, with 9 bases identical to TRBD2. The junction had 7 bases not matched to a gene; V was cut back by 6 bases and J by 5 bases. The CDR3 totals 14 residues. Germline CDR1 reads SNHLY; CDR2 reads FYNNEI. Here the CDR3 DNA reads TGTGCCAGCAGGGGGGGACTAGCTGCGGAGACCCAGTACTTC. This translates into CASRGGLAAETQYF.

The rearrangement uses TRBV3-1 (or the pseudogene TRBV3-2) and TRBJ2-7, with 11 bases identical to TRBD2. Germline lookup yields CDR1 LGHDT and CDR2 YNNKEL (reference sequence). This CDR3 has 15 amino acids. With 1 base clipped from V and 3 bases from J, the junction kept 2 bases outside the gene matches. The CDR3 spells CASSQASGGIYEQYF. The CDR3, as DNA: TGTGCCAGCAGCCAAGCTAGCGGGGGGATCTACGAGCAGTACTTC.

The genes are TRBV5-5 and TRBJ2-1, with a weak D call TRBD1 (5 bases). This CDR3 is built from 15 residues. Trimming removed 0 bases at V and 5 bases at J, with 12 bases between. The V gene's germline CDR1 is SGHKS and CDR2 YYEKEE (reference sequence). CDR3: CASSLDQGRHNEQFF. CDR3 in DNA: TGTGCCAGCAGCTTGGATCAGGGAAGACACAATGAGCAGTTCTTC.

The chain joins TRBV6-6 to TRBJ2-1, with D possibly TRBD1 on 6 matching bases. The germline V gene encodes CDR1 MNHNY and CDR2 SVGAGI (reference sequence). This CDR3 spans 14 amino acids. V was shortened by 5 bases and J by 9 bases, with 17 bases between the two germline ends. The CDR3 loop reads CASSQGHILAEQFF. The CDR3 DNA is TGTGCCAGCAGTCAGGGACATATCCTCGCTGAGCAGTTCTTC.

The chain employs TRBV12-3 or TRBV12-4 and TRBJ1-2; the D gene is possibly TRBD1 (6 bases). Trimming stripped 6 bases from V and 8 bases from J, with 16 bases between. The CDR3 spans 13 residues. DNA for the CDR3: TGTGCCAGCAGGCGCTCGGACAGCGGCGGCTACACCTTC. Translating gives CASRRSDSGGYTF.

V is TRBV7-9 and J is TRBJ1-2; 10 bases agree with TRBD1. Germline V gene lookup returns CDR1 SEHNR and CDR2 FQNEAQ (reference sequence). The CDR3 has 15 amino acids. J was trimmed by 3 bases and V by 1 base; bases with no gene match: 2. The CDR3 sequence: CASSLVTGGDYGYTF. As DNA, the CDR3 is TGTGCCAGCAGCTTAGTGACAGGGGGCGACTATGGCTACACCTTC.

The chain links TRBV7-2 to TRBJ1-1; D not certain. The CDR3 extends over 14 amino acids. V lost 6 bases to trimming and J lost 4 bases, with 15 bases between them. Germline V lookup: CDR1 SGHTA, CDR2 FQGNSA. CDR3 nucleotide sequence: TGTGCCAGCAGGGACGGAGGGCCCGGCACTGAAGCTTTCTTT. This sequence encodes CASRDGGPGTEAFF.

The chain couples TRBV2 to TRBJ1-2; a weak D match, TRBD1 (5 bases). V shed 2 bases and J shed 3 bases, with 16 bases lying between them. Per the germline V gene, CDR1 is SNHLY and CDR2 is FYNNEI. The CDR3 has 16 amino acids. This CDR3 is CASSESGVMTDYGYTF. The CDR3 bases are TGTGCCAGCAGTGAATCGGGCGTGATGACAGACTATGGCTACACCTTC. Drawing the rest from reference TRBV2 and TRBJ1-2, the complete variable domain is EPEVTQTPSHQVTQMGQEVILRCVPISNHLYFYWYRQILGQKVEFLVSFYNNEISEKSEIFDDQFSVERPDGSNFTLKIRSTKLEDSAMYFCASSESGVMTDYGYTFGSGTRLTVV.

This chain joins TRBV19 and TRBJ1-5; 9 bases match TRBD1. There are 16 residues in the CDR3. Germline trimming cut 1 base from V and 8 bases from J; bases unmatched to any gene: 9. Germline V gene lookup returns CDR1 LNHDA and CDR2 SQIVND (reference sequence). CDR3 in DNA: TGTGCCAGTAGTATAGCTCGGACAGGGGCGATAAAGCCCCAGCATTTT. It yields the protein CASSIARTGAIKPQHF. Drawing the rest from reference TRBV19 and TRBJ1-5, the complete variable domain is DGGITQSPKYLFRKEGQNVTLSCEQNLNHDAMYWYRQDPGQGLRLIYYSQIVNDFQKGDIAEGYSVSREKKESFPLTVTSAQKNPTAFYLCASSIARTGAIKPQHFGDGTRLSIL.

This clone was picked up a small number of times. The V and J genes are TRBV2 and TRBJ2-3, with TRBD1 matching over 7 bases. CDR1 is SNHLY and CDR2 is FYNNEI in the germline V gene. The J segment lost 3 bases and the V segment lost 6 bases, leaving 6 bases of the junction unmatched. CDR3 length: 14 residues. The CDR3 loop reads CASRTGEPTDTQYF. The CDR3 DNA reads TGTGCCAGCAGAACAGGGGAACCTACAGATACGCAGTATTTT.

This clone was detected a few times. CDR3 DNA: TGTGCCAGCAGTTACTCTTCCTCCGGGGGAAACACCATATATTTT. Encoded protein: CASSYSSSGGNTIYF. V and J are TRBV6-6 and TRBJ1-3; D gene unclear. Trimming took off 0 bases at V and 4 bases at J, with 10 bases between the two ends. CDR3 length equals 15 residues. The V gene's germline CDR1 is MNHNY and CDR2 SVGAGI (reference sequence).

This clone has a handful of counts. The chain recombines TRBV11-1 with TRBJ1-6; D unclear. The V gene's germline CDR1 is SGHAT and CDR2 FQDESV (reference sequence). V was clipped by 1 base and J by 7 bases, with 11 bases between them. The CDR3 spans 15 residues. CDR3 residues: CASSLVHGGNSPLHF. In DNA, the CDR3 is TGTGCCAGCAGCTTAGTGCACGGCGGGAATTCACCCCTCCACTTT. The complete variable domain, with remaining parts taken from reference TRBV11-1 and TRBJ1-6, reads EAEVAQSPRYKITEKSQAVAFWCDPISGHATLYWYRQILGQGPELLVQFQDESVVDDSQLPKDRFSAERLKGVDSTLKIQPAELGDSAMYLCASSLVHGGNSPLHFGNGTRLTVT.

This rearrangement joins TRBV11-2 to TRBJ1-5, with 8 nucleotides matching TRBD1. Germline trimming cut 3 bases from V and 4 bases from J; bases unmatched to any gene: 5. This CDR3 contains 15 residues. Germline lookup yields CDR1 SGHAT and CDR2 FQNNGV. The CDR3 DNA is TGTGCCAGCAGCTTGGACGGACAGGGAAATCAGCCCCAGCATTTT. As protein: CASSLDGQGNQPQHF.